The 27 T cell receptor beta chains given below trace back to one sample, sequenced in a study of OX40 agonist ivuxolimab in advanced cancers. Preparation of the library involved the immunoSEQ multiplex PCR assay. The clones in this table, taken by TCRdb from immuneACCESS, are in-frame only. Not every clone is retained; where verified, under half of the shortfall comes from an unresolved V gene, and the cause of the rest is unknown. Across this sample there are some 20,000 clones, with about four fifths seen only once. Of the sample, approximately 3% is held by the ten largest clones. The sequences come from CD4+ or CD8+ T cells sorted from blood, collected in a trial of the OX40 agonist ivuxolimab. The receptors were gathered from an adult with an advanced solid tumor such as melanoma, head and neck, liver or kidney cancer.

The chain employs TRBV27 and TRBJ2-7; D gene uncertain. CDR1 and CDR2 from the germline V gene are MNHEY and SMNVEV (reference sequence). The V gene lost 8 bases and the J gene lost 1 base, with 9 bases spanning the gap. This CDR3 has 12 amino acids. CDR3 sequence (DNA): TGTGCCAGCGCCGCCCGTTCCTACGAGCAGTACTTC. It is translated as CASAARSYEQYF.

The rearrangement joins TRBV19 to TRBJ1-5; D unresolved. The CDR3 runs 17 residues. Germline assignment: CDR1 LNHDA and CDR2 SQIVND (reference sequence). Trimming removed 4 bases from V and 0 bases from J, with 16 bases in between. CDR3 DNA sequence: TGTGCCAGTAGTACTGTAGGACGCCTAAATAGCAATCAGCCCCAGCATTTT. Translating gives CASSTVGRLNSNQPQHF.

The rearrangement links TRBV29-1 to TRBJ1-2; the D is unclear. The CDR3 sequence is 11 residues long. Germline V gives CDR1 SQVTM, CDR2 ANQGSEA. Trimming shortened V by 4 bases and J by 8 bases, and 11 bases separated the two germline ends. The CDR3 region has the DNA TGCAGCGTTGGTAGGACGGACGGCTACACCTTC. Translating gives CSVGRTDGYTF.

This clone was counted a single time. The V call is TRBV7-9, the J call TRBJ2-1; tentatively, D is TRBD1 (5 bases). The CDR3 totals 15 residues. Germline V CDR1 and CDR2: SEHNR, FQNEAQ (reference sequence). Deletions cut 3 bases from V and 1 base from J, with 10 bases between. DNA of the CDR3: TGTGCCAGCAGCTTGGACATAGTTTCCTACAATGAGCAGTTCTTC. Amino acids: CASSLDIVSYNEQFF. The full variable domain, completed using reference TRBV7-9 and TRBJ2-1, is DTGVSQNPRHKITKRGQNVTFRCDPISEHNRLYWYRQTLGQGPEFLTYFQNEAQLEKSRLLSDRFSAERPKGSFSTLEIQRTEQGDSAMYLCASSLDIVSYNEQFFGPGTRLTVL.

This clone was seen a few times. This chain connects TRBV5-1 to TRBJ1-5; D uncertain. V was clipped by 4 bases and J by 0 bases, with 5 bases between them. Germline loops: CDR1 SGHRS, CDR2 YFSETQ. The length of the CDR3 is 13 residues. The CDR3 loop reads CASSMGSNQPQHF. As DNA, the CDR3 is TGCGCCAGCAGCATGGGTAGCAATCAGCCCCAGCATTTT.

This clone has more than one count but fewer than ten. This chain uses TRBV15 with TRBJ1-6; D unclear. Germline CDR1 and CDR2: LNHNV and YYDKDF (reference sequence). This CDR3 has 15 amino acids. The germline V and J ends were trimmed by 0 bases and 9 bases, with 12 bases remaining between them. The CDR3 here is CATSRDKGLGSPLHF. CDR3 DNA sequence: TGTGCCACCAGCAGAGATAAGGGCCTGGGTTCACCCCTCCACTTT.

The sample holds one count of this clone. This chain joins TRBV28 and TRBJ1-5; D is undetermined. V was cut by 4 bases and J by 3 bases, with 7 bases left in between. The germline V gene has CDR1 MDHEN and CDR2 SYDVKM. This CDR3 is built from 13 residues. CDR3 nucleotide sequence: TGTGCCAGCAGTTGGGTGATCAATCAGCCCCAGCATTTT. Its protein product is CASSWVINQPQHF. Complete variable domain (other parts from reference TRBV28 and TRBJ1-5): DVKVTQSSRYLVKRTGEKVFLECVQDMDHENMFWYRQDPGLGLRLIYFSYDVKMKEKGDIPEGYSVSREKKERFSLILESASTNQTSMYLCASSWVINQPQHFGDGTRLSIL.

The V call is TRBV4-1, the J call TRBJ1-4; TRBD1 is a possible D gene (5 bases). Trimming cost V 4 bases and J 1 base, with 22 bases left between them. From germline, CDR1 is MGHRA and CDR2 YSYEKL. The CDR3 sequence is 19 residues long. The CDR3 bases are TGCGCCAGCAGCCTACACCTATGGGGGGGGGTGGTAACTAATGAAAAACTGTTTTTT. Protein product: CASSLHLWGGVVTNEKLFF.

The chain joins TRBV13 to TRBJ2-3; the match to TRBD2 covers 11 bases. This CDR3 is 16 amino acids long. Trimming removed 4 bases from V and 5 bases from J; junction bases left unmatched: 8. Germline lookup yields CDR1 PRHDT and CDR2 FYEKMQ (reference sequence). The CDR3 DNA reads as TGTGCCAGCAGCTCCCTGACTAGCGGGGCGAGAGATACGCAGTATTTT. It translates to CASSSLTSGARDTQYF.

V and J are TRBV29-1 and TRBJ1-2; the D is unclear. The CDR3 is made up of 15 amino acids. With 4 bases removed from V and 4 bases from J, the gap between germline ends came to 19 bases. Germline CDR1 SQVTM, CDR2 ANQGSEA. In nucleotides, the CDR3 is TGCAGCGTTGCCCGTCTTTCCAGGAGAGGCTATGGCTACACCTTC. It translates to CSVARLSRRGYGYTF. Looking up the rest from reference TRBV29-1 and TRBJ1-2 gives the full variable domain: SAVISQKPSRDICQRGTSLTIQCQVDSQVTMMFWYRQQPGQSLTLIATANQGSEATYESGFVIDKFPISRPNLTFSTLTVSNMSPEDSSIYLCSVARLSRRGYGYTFGSGTRLTVV.

The rearrangement joins TRBV27 to TRBJ2-3, with D tentatively TRBD1 or TRBD2 (5 bases each). Trimming pared 8 bases from V and 2 bases from J, leaving 14 bases between. The CDR3 contains 14 residues. The germline V gene has CDR1 MNHEY and CDR2 SMNVEV (reference sequence). This chain's CDR3 is CASGLGVNTDTQYF. In nucleotides, the CDR3 is TGTGCCAGCGGCCTGGGGGTGAACACAGATACGCAGTATTTT.

This rearrangement joins TRBV28 to TRBJ2-5, with 9 bases fitting TRBD2. The DNA end is a closer match to TRBJ2-7, so the J assignment may be wrong. Germline CDR1 reads MDHEN; CDR2 reads SYDVKM. CDR3 length equals 14 residues. The CDR3 is CASSFSGSSYEQYF. CDR3 nucleotide sequence: TGTGCCAGCAGTTTTAGCGGGAGTTCGTACGAGCAGTACTTC.

This chain connects TRBV7-2 to TRBJ1-6, with 9 bases that match TRBD1. From germline, CDR1 is SGHTA and CDR2 FQGNSA. This CDR3 has 17 amino acids. The trim removed 6 bases at V and 8 bases at J, leaving 14 bases unmatched. Written as DNA, the CDR3 is TGTGCCAGCAGTCCAGCCCCTCCGGGACAGGGATATTCACCCCTCCACTTT. This codes for CASSPAPPGQGYSPLHF.

The chain has TRBV6-1 and TRBJ1-4, with D perhaps TRBD1 (6 bases). The V end was cut by 5 bases, the J end by 2 bases, with 12 bases between. The CDR3 sequence is 15 residues long. CDR1 and CDR2 from the germline V gene are MNHNS and SASEGT. The CDR3 nucleotides are TGTGCCAGCAGTAACTACAGGGCCACTAATGAAAAACTGTTTTTT. This translates into CASSNYRATNEKLFF.

This chain connects TRBV7-2 to TRBJ2-1; D unclear. CDR3 length: 11 amino acids. The germline CDR1 and CDR2 sequences are SGHTA and FQGNSA. V was pared by 4 bases and J by 10 bases, with 8 bases between. DNA of the CDR3: TGTGCCAGCAGCTCGATGTGGGAGCAGTTCTTC. It yields the protein CASSSMWEQFF. The full variable domain, rest sourced from reference TRBV7-2 and TRBJ2-1, is GAGVSQSPSNKVTEKGKDVELRCDPISGHTALYWYRQSLGQGLEFLIYFQGNSAPDKSGLPSDRFSAERTGGSVSTLTIQRTQQEDSAVYLCASSSMWEQFFGPGTRLTVL.

This clone was seen once. The chain uses TRBV6-5 and TRBJ2-1; D not certain. Trimming took off 2 bases at V and 6 bases at J, with 8 bases between the two ends. Germline lookup yields CDR1 MNHEY and CDR2 SVGAGI. The CDR3 sequence is 13 residues long. The DNA for the CDR3 is TGTGCCAGCAGTTACGCGAAGGGCAATGAGCAGTTCTTC. Encoded protein: CASSYAKGNEQFF.

The chain has TRBV4-1 and TRBJ2-1; 15 nucleotides line up with TRBD2. CDR3 length: 18 residues. Trimming took 2 bases from V and 9 from J; bases not matched to a gene: 11. Germline CDR1 MGHRA, CDR2 YSYEKL. The CDR3 nucleotides read TGCGCCAGCAGCCAATGGACTAGCGGGGGGGCCCAGTCCAGTGAGCAGTTCTTC. Residues: CASSQWTSGGAQSSEQFF.

This chain connects TRBV9 to TRBJ1-2; D gene unclear. The germline V gene has CDR1 SGDLS and CDR2 YYNGEE. The V end lost 3 bases, the J end lost 2 bases, and 8 bases lay between the germline ends. This CDR3 spans 13 amino acids. CDR3 in DNA: TGTGCCAGCAGCGAACAGTCCAACTATGGCTACACCTTC. Protein product: CASSEQSNYGYTF.

This sequence joins TRBV27 and TRBJ2-4; a weak D match, TRBD1 (7 bases). The CDR3 is 14 residues long. In germline, CDR1 is MNHEY, CDR2 SMNVEV (reference sequence). V was clipped by 8 bases and J by 0 bases, with 11 bases between them. The CDR3 bases are TGTGCCAGCCAGGGGGGACTAGCCAAAAACATTCAGTACTTC. It specifies CASQGGLAKNIQYF.

The table lists this clone with a few counts. The chain has TRBV18 and TRBJ2-3; D gene unclear. Trimming removed 4 bases from V and 2 bases from J, with 1 base in between. This CDR3 region has 11 residues. Germline CDR1 KGHSH, CDR2 LQKENI. Here the CDR3 reads CASSLTDTQYF. DNA of the CDR3: TGTGCCAGCTCACTCACAGATACGCAGTATTTT.

The rearrangement joins TRBV10-2 to TRBJ2-7; TRBD1 matches 8 bases. The CDR3 contains 15 residues. CDR1 WSHSY and CDR2 SAAADI come from the germline V gene. V was pared by 0 bases and J by 3 bases, with 4 bases of the junction left unmatched. The CDR3 loop reads CASSESNRGVYEQYF. The CDR3 nucleotides read TGCGCCAGCAGTGAGTCGAACAGGGGGGTCTACGAGCAGTACTTC.

V is TRBV5-1 and J is TRBJ2-3; perhaps TRBD2 as D (6 bases). The CDR3 has 16 amino acids. Germline V lookup: CDR1 SGHRS, CDR2 YFSETQ. The V end was cut by 4 bases, the J end by 4 bases, with 19 bases between. CDR3 amino acids: CASSRGARVTADTQYF. The CDR3 nucleotides read TGCGCCAGCAGCCGCGGGGCGAGGGTCACGGCAGATACGCAGTATTTT.

The rearrangement links TRBV29-1 to TRBJ2-1, with TRBD2 as a possible D gene (6 bases). The CDR3 consists of 11 residues. The V and J ends lost 3 bases and 11 bases respectively, with 11 bases between them. CDR1 SQVTM and CDR2 ANQGSEA come from the germline V gene. CDR3 protein: CSVEAGNQQFF. The CDR3 DNA sequence: TGCAGCGTTGAGGCGGGGAATCAGCAGTTCTTC.

The chain has TRBV10-3 and TRBJ1-2; a possible D gene is TRBD1 (6 bases). Germline loops: CDR1 ENHRY, CDR2 SYGVKD. This CDR3 comprises 15 residues. With 9 bases removed from V and 4 bases from J, the gap between germline ends came to 21 bases. The CDR3 sequence is CAIHPSRGAGYGYTF. DNA of the CDR3: TGTGCCATACACCCTAGTAGGGGGGCTGGCTATGGCTACACCTTC.

This chain joins TRBV6-4 and TRBJ1-6; a possible D gene is TRBD1 (6 bases). The CDR3 runs 13 residues. Deletions cut 8 bases from V and 7 bases from J, with 12 bases between. Germline-derived CDR1 and CDR2 are MRHNA and SNTAGT. CDR3: CASHGQLNSPLHF. The DNA for the CDR3 is TGTGCCAGCCATGGACAGTTAAATTCACCCCTCCACTTT.

The CDR3 nucleotides are TGTGCCAGCAGCCACCCAGAACCGGGACATGAGCAGTTCTTC. Residues: CASSHPEPGHEQFF. This sequence joins TRBV5-5 and TRBJ2-1; the D gene could be TRBD1 or TRBD2 (5 bases each). Germline CDR1 and CDR2: SGHKS and YYEKEE (reference sequence). Trimming left V 4 bases short and J 8 bases short, with 16 bases between. The CDR3 is made up of 14 amino acids.

In nucleotides, the CDR3 is TGTGCCAGCAGTCACTCCCGGACAGGTGGTAGCTATGGCTACACCTTC. Its translation is CASSHSRTGGSYGYTF. The J gene is TRBJ1-2, the V gene TRBV28; 7 bases are shared with TRBD1. Trimming removed 5 bases from V and 4 bases from J; junction bases left unmatched: 13. Germline loops: CDR1 MDHEN, CDR2 SYDVKM. The CDR3 sequence is 16 residues long.